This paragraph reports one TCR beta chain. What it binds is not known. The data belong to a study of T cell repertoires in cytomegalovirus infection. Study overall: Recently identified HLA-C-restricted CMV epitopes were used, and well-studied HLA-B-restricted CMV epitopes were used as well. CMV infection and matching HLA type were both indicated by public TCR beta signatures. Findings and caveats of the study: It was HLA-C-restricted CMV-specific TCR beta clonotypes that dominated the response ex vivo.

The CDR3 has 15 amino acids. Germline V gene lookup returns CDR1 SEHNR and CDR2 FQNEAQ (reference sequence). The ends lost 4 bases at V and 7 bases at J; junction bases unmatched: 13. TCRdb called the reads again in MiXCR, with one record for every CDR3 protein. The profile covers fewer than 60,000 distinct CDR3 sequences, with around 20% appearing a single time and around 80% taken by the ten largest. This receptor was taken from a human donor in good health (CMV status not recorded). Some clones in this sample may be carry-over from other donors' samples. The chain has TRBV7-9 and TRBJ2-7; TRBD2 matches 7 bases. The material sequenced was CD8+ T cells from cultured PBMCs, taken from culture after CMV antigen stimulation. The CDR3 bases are TGTGCCAGCAGCTCTGGAAGCAATAGCGGGTCTGAGCAGTACTTC. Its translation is CASSSGSNSGSEQYF.